A selection of T cell receptor beta chains follows, all from one sample in a study of T cells in Graves' hyperthyroidism and ophthalmopathy. TCRdb independently ran MiXCR on the multiplex PCR reads; one entry per CDR3 protein. The table has about 370,000 distinct CDR3 sequences, nearly 15% seen once; the top ten hold roughly a fifth. Source material: blood. These receptors were taken from a woman aged 55-69 years with Graves' ophthalmopathy. The CDR3 runs from the conserved cysteine through the conserved F or W. The D gene is left open where the match is weak. Part of the rows lack a size; the others show once, few, many or a class for expanded clones.

>17|-|-|TRBV9|TRBJ2-1
TGTGCCAGCAGCGTAGCCTCTTCCGGGAACTCCTACAATGAGCAGTTCTTC
CASSVASSGNSYNEQFF
>13|TRBD2|many|TRBV28|TRBJ2-7
TGTGCCAGCACCTCGGGGGGAACCTACGAGCAGTACTTC
CASTSGGTYEQYF
>17|-|many|TRBV20-1|TRBJ2-1
TGCAGTGCTAGAGATGAAGGAGGGAGGATCGCCTACAATGAGCAGTTCTTC
CSARDEGGRIAYNEQFF
>15|TRBD1|many|TRBV7-9|TRBJ1-5
TGTGCCAGCAGCTTCGGGCAGGGGGGCAATCAGCCCCAGCATTTT
CASSFGQGGNQPQHF
>15|-|few|TRBV7-2|TRBJ2-6
TGTGCCAGCAGCTTTAGCTTGTCCGGGGCCAACGTCCTGACTTTC
CASSFSLSGANVLTF
>14|-|many|TRBV28|TRBJ2-7
TGTGCCAGCAGTTTGGGGGCTAGCGGCTACGAGCAGTACTTC
CASSLGASGYEQYF
>15|-|many|TRBV7-8|TRBJ1-5
TGTGCCAGCAGCAAAAGAGAGACTTCCAATCAGCCCCAGCATTTT
CASSKRETSNQPQHF
>16|-|many|TRBV7-2|TRBJ2-2
TGTGCCAGCAGCTTAATGGGGGGATATTCCCCCGGGGAGCTGTTTTTT
CASSLMGGYSPGELFF
>15|-|-|TRBV28|TRBJ1-5
TGTGCCAGCAGTTTATGGGGGGGGGACAATCAGCCCCAGCATTTT
CASSLWGGDNQPQHF
>13|-|-|TRBV29-1|TRBJ2-1
TGCAGCGCAGTCGGGCGGGTCTACAATGAGCAGTTCTTC
CSAVGRVYNEQFF
>16|-|many|TRBV20-1|TRBJ2-1
TGCAGTGCTAGAGATGACAGACCGAGCTCCTACAATGAGCAGTTCTTC
CSARDDRPSSYNEQFF
>13|-|many|TRBV6-1|TRBJ2-3
TGTGCCAGCAACAGGGTCAGCACAGATACGCAGTATTTT
CASNRVSTDTQYF
>18|TRBD2|many|TRBV3-1|TRBJ2-1
TGTGCCAGCAGCCAACTCCTCGGGACTAGCGGGATCACTAATGAGCAGTTCTTC
CASSQLLGTSGITNEQFF
>12|-|many|TRBV12-3/TRBV12-4|TRBJ2-5
TGTGCCAGCAGTTCCGCCATGGAGACCCAGTACTTC
CASSSAMETQYF
>15|-|many|TRBV12-3/TRBV12-4|TRBJ1-4
TGTGCCAGCAGTCCCGGGCCCTCGGCTAATGAAAAACTGTTTTTT
CASSPGPSANEKLFF
>16|TRBD2|few|TRBV9|TRBJ2-1
TGTGCCAGCAGCGCAGGGACTAGCGGGACCTTGAGTGAGCAGTTCTTC
CASSAGTSGTLSEQFF
>12|-|-|TRBV30|TRBJ2-5
TGTGCCTGGAGTGTAACCCAAGAGACCCAGTACTTC
CAWSVTQETQYF